Listed here are 32 T cell receptor beta chains from one sample, sequenced in a study of early T cells in non-severe SARS-CoV-2 infection. Each CDR3 protein gets one entry after TCRdb re-called the 5' RACE reads with MiXCR. The sample lists 75,000 to 100,000 distinct CDR3 sequences; 11% to 15% were seen once. Sequencing was performed on whole blood. The receptors come from an adult who was a healthcare worker with PCR-confirmed SARS-CoV-2 infection or an uninfected control (not recorded which).

J is TRBJ2-3 and V is TRBV5-6; D is uncertain. The CDR3 covers 13 residues. The V end was cut by 4 bases, the J end by 6 bases, with 12 bases between. Germline V gene sequence: CDR1 SGHDT, CDR2 YYEEEE. In nucleotides, the CDR3 is TGTGCCAGCAGCCCCCCGTCAGGTGATACGCAGTATTTT. Its translation is CASSPPSGDTQYF.

The sample holds a few counts of this clonotype. The gene calls are TRBV21-1 and TRBJ1-1. TRBV21-1 is a listed pseudogene. The CDR3 is 8 amino acids. The CDR3 region is CAITEAFF. As DNA, the CDR3 is TGTGCGATCACTGAAGCTTTCTTT.

This clonotype was recorded many times. The chain carries TRBV7-2 and TRBJ2-1, with 7 bases matching TRBD1. CDR1 is SGHTA, CDR2 FQGNSA, per germline. This CDR3 region has 13 residues. The ends lost 1 base at V and 9 bases at J; junction bases unmatched: 3. The CDR3 loop reads CASSLGQGVEQFF. The CDR3 DNA follows: TGTGCCAGCAGCTTAGGTCAGGGGGTTGAGCAGTTCTTC.

For the CDR3, the DNA is TGTGCCAGCCACATAGGGGATTCTAGCACAGATACGCAGTATTTT. The encoded protein is CASHIGDSSTDTQYF. V is TRBV7-9 and J is TRBJ2-3; D might be TRBD1 (5 bases). CDR1 is SEHNR and CDR2 is FQNEAQ in the germline V gene (reference sequence). V lost 8 bases and J lost 0, with 15 bases in between. This CDR3 has 15 amino acids.

Only a few counts were recorded for this clonotype. The chain combines TRBV7-8 with TRBJ2-7; D is perhaps TRBD2 (6 bases). The germline V gene encodes CDR1 SGHVS and CDR2 FQNEAQ. The CDR3 is made up of 14 amino acids. V gave up 3 bases and J gave up 2 bases, with 11 bases separating them. The CDR3 here is CASSFGGEAYEQYF. The CDR3 bases are TGTGCCAGCAGCTTCGGCGGGGAGGCCTACGAGCAGTACTTC.

The chain employs TRBV12-3 or TRBV12-4 and TRBJ1-5; D call uncertain. The V end lost 2 bases, the J end lost 2 bases, and 7 bases lay between the germline ends. This CDR3 spans 14 amino acids. CDR3 in DNA: TGTGCCAGCAGTTTATGGGGAGGCAATCAGCCCCAGCATTTT. Translated: CASSLWGGNQPQHF.

This clonotype was counted at least ten times. V is TRBV15 and J is TRBJ1-6; 9 nucleotides align to TRBD1. The ends lost 1 base at V and 5 bases at J; junction bases unmatched: 0. The CDR3 runs 15 residues. CDR1 and CDR2 from the germline V gene are LNHNV and YYDKDF (reference sequence). CDR3 region: CATSRGTGDNSPLHF. The CDR3 coding sequence is TGTGCCACCAGCAGAGGGACAGGGGATAATTCACCCCTCCACTTT.

With respect to this clonotype: Its ends do not fully match the called genes, so a read error is possible. The chain combines TRBV6-2 or TRBV6-3 with TRBJ2-3, with TRBD1 matching 7 bases. This CDR3 contains 13 residues. CDR1 and CDR2 from the germline V gene are MNHEY and SVGEGT. The CDR3 protein is CASSYFTGQRQYF. The CDR3 region has the DNA TGTGCCAGCAGCTACTTCACGGGACAGAGGCAGTATTTT.

The chain joins TRBV19 to TRBJ1-5; 9 bases agree with TRBD1. Germline V lookup: CDR1 LNHDA, CDR2 SQIVND (reference sequence). V shed 10 bases, J shed 6 bases, and the junction held 4 bases outside the gene matches. The CDR3 is 12 residues long. CDR3 bases: TGTGCCACTCGGACAGGGGCTCAGCCCCAGCATTTT. Its protein is CATRTGAQPQHF.

Only a few counts were recorded for this clonotype. V and J are TRBV19 and TRBJ1-5; D is ambiguous. With 2 bases removed from V and 4 bases from J, the gap between germline ends came to 9 bases. Germline values: CDR1 LNHDA, CDR2 SQIVND (reference sequence). The CDR3 sequence is 14 residues long. The DNA of the CDR3 is TGTGCCAGTAGTATACAGCGACGGAATCAGCCCCAGCATTTT. Its protein is CASSIQRRNQPQHF.

The table lists this clonotype with a few counts. This chain links TRBV20-1 with TRBJ2-2; D remains unclear. The germline V gene encodes CDR1 DFQATT and CDR2 SNEGSKA (reference sequence). The CDR3 length is 16 residues. The V gene lost 0 bases and the J gene lost 1 base, with 12 bases spanning the gap. CDR3 sequence (DNA): TGCAGTGCTAGAGAGGTGCCGAGGCAGAACACCGGGGAGCTGTTTTTT. Its translation: CSAREVPRQNTGELFF.

This clonotype was counted ten times or more. In DNA form, the CDR3 reads TGTGCCAGCAGGTCCCCAGGGGACCTCGGTGGAAACACCATATATTTT. Amino acid sequence: CASRSPGDLGGNTIYF. This chain connects TRBV28 to TRBJ1-3; a possible D gene is TRBD1 (6 bases). Germline V CDR1 and CDR2: MDHEN, SYDVKM. The germline V and J ends were trimmed by 6 bases and 3 bases, with 18 bases remaining between them. The CDR3 has 16 residues.

V usage is TRBV10-2 and J usage is TRBJ2-3; TRBD2 matches at 10 bases. Trimming cost V 8 bases and J 7 bases; bases outside gene matches: 9. CDR1 is WSHSY, CDR2 SAAADI, per germline. The CDR3 is made up of 14 amino acids. The CDR3 region has the DNA TGCGCCAGCCGTAGCGGGGGGCCCCTGAATACGCAGTATTTT. Translated, it gives CASRSGGPLNTQYF.

The chain is built from TRBV29-1 and TRBJ1-4, with 8 bases that match TRBD1. Germline V gene data show CDR1 as SQVTM and CDR2 as ANQGSEA. This CDR3 spans 13 amino acids. V dropped 6 bases and J dropped 7; count of bases not matched to a gene: 7. For the CDR3, the DNA is TGCAGCGTATTGACAGGGGTGTCTGAAAAACTGTTTTTT. Translated: CSVLTGVSEKLFF.

This clonotype has a handful of counts. The chain couples TRBV3-1 to TRBJ2-7, with D possibly TRBD1 on 6 matching bases. The CDR3 extends over 16 amino acids. V lost 0 bases and J 0 bases, leaving 12 bases between the germline ends. Germline V gene sequence: CDR1 LGHDT, CDR2 YNNKEL (reference sequence). This CDR3 is CASSQEFRGNSYEQYF. The CDR3 DNA reads as TGTGCCAGCAGCCAAGAATTTAGGGGGAACTCCTACGAGCAGTACTTC.

This clonotype occurred many times. The junction does not match germline at one end; this may be a read error. CDR3 DNA sequence: TGCAGCGCCTGGACAGGGGGTTTGAAAACTGAAGCTTTCTTT. Translating gives CSAWTGGLKTEAFF. V usage is TRBV29-1 and J usage is TRBJ1-1, with 10 bases fitting TRBD1. The germline V gene has CDR1 SQVTM and CDR2 ANQGSEA. CDR3 size: 14 residues.

This clonotype has more than one count but fewer than ten. CDR3 in amino acids: CASSHTEPGEQYF. The CDR3 coding sequence is TGTGCCAGCAGCCACACAGAACCTGGTGAGCAGTACTTC. This chain joins TRBV7-8 and TRBJ2-7; D is ambiguous. This CDR3 contains 13 residues. The germline V gene has CDR1 SGHVS and CDR2 FQNEAQ. V was trimmed by 5 bases and J by 7 bases, leaving 15 bases between them.

This clonotype was observed at least ten times. The chain employs TRBV20-1 and TRBJ2-1; 10 bases are a match to TRBD2. The CDR3 is made up of 16 amino acids. Germline lookup yields CDR1 DFQATT and CDR2 SNEGSKA (reference sequence). V gave up 5 bases and J gave up 4 bases; unmatched junction bases: 11. CDR3: CSAPYRLAGDYNEQFF. The CDR3 bases are TGCAGTGCTCCATACCGTCTAGCGGGGGATTACAATGAGCAGTTCTTC.

This chain joins TRBV25-1 and TRBJ2-5, with TRBD2 matching 10 bases. From germline, CDR1 is MGHDK and CDR2 SYGVNS. Losses at the gene ends were 3 bases for V and 6 bases for J; bases not matched to a gene: 7. The CDR3 is 15 residues long. The CDR3 DNA sequence: TGTGCCAGCAGTGAGGTAGCGGGGGGTCTGAAGACCCAGTACTTC. Encoded protein: CASSEVAGGLKTQYF.

This clonotype has a handful of counts. V is TRBV9 and J is TRBJ2-3; D ambiguous. This CDR3 spans 12 amino acids. The germline gives CDR1 SGDLS, CDR2 YYNGEE. V was trimmed by 1 base and J by 6 bases, leaving 6 bases between them. CDR3 protein: CASSVFGDTQYF. Written as DNA, the CDR3 is TGTGCCAGCAGCGTATTTGGGGATACGCAGTATTTT.

This clonotype came up many times. This chain joins TRBV29-1 and TRBJ2-1, with 8 bases aligning to TRBD2. The CDR3 is 14 amino acids. Germline V gives CDR1 SQVTM, CDR2 ANQGSEA. The V gene end was trimmed by 7 bases and the J gene end by 7 bases; junction bases not matched to a gene: 12. The CDR3 nucleotides are TGCAGCGCTTCGCCGGGACTAGAGCCTAATGAGCAGTTCTTC. This sequence encodes CSASPGLEPNEQFF.

This clonotype was counted only a few times. The genes are TRBV6-2 or TRBV6-3 and TRBJ2-3; 12 positions agree with TRBD2. V shed 2 bases and J 2 bases; nucleotides not matched to a gene: 2. The V gene's germline CDR1 is MNHEY and CDR2 SVGEGT. The CDR3 runs to 16 residues. CDR3 amino acids: CASSYTSGGYTDTQYF. For the CDR3, the DNA is TGTGCCAGCAGTTACACTAGCGGGGGGTACACAGATACGCAGTATTTT.

The chain couples TRBV29-1 to TRBJ2-7; D unresolved. This CDR3 contains 13 residues. Between the trimmed V and J ends, which lost 4 bases and 4 bases, there was a span of 14 bases. From germline, CDR1 is SQVTM and CDR2 ANQGSEA. The CDR3 reads CSVVRVGKYEQYF. Written as DNA, the CDR3 is TGCAGCGTTGTAAGGGTCGGAAAGTACGAGCAGTACTTC.

The chain combines TRBV18 with TRBJ2-3; D not certain. CDR1 KGHSH and CDR2 LQKENI come from the germline V gene. Trimming stripped 3 bases from V and 9 bases from J, with 7 bases between. CDR3 length: 11 residues. The CDR3: CASSPGGTQYF. The CDR3 region has the DNA TGTGCCAGCTCACCGGGCGGAACGCAGTATTTT.

This clonotype was seen a few times. The chain is built from TRBV9 and TRBJ2-7; 10 bases align to TRBD2. The V gene end was trimmed by 6 bases and the J gene end by 2 bases; junction bases not matched to a gene: 5. Germline CDR1 and CDR2: SGDLS and YYNGEE. This CDR3 region has 14 residues. The CDR3 nucleotides read TGTGCCAGCAACCCCGGACTAGCGGCCTACGAGCAGTACTTC. Protein sequence: CASNPGLAAYEQYF.

This clonotype has more than one count but fewer than ten. The chain employs TRBV3-1 and TRBJ1-2; D is undetermined. Germline assignment: CDR1 LGHDT and CDR2 YNNKEL (reference sequence). V was clipped by 4 bases and J by 5 bases, with 17 bases between them. The CDR3 has 15 residues. CDR3 region: CASSPLVGPSYGYTF. The CDR3 DNA follows: TGTGCCAGCAGCCCCCTGGTAGGGCCGTCGTATGGCTACACCTTC.

This sequence joins TRBV14 and TRBJ2-1, with D perhaps being TRBD1 or TRBD2 (5 bases each). Germline CDR1 SGHDN, CDR2 FVKESK. Between the trimmed V and J ends, which lost 2 bases and 6 bases, there was a span of 17 bases. The CDR3 is 16 amino acids. Here the CDR3 DNA reads TGTGCCAGCAGCCAAAGCCCTCGGGGCTTTGCCAATGAGCAGTTCTTC. Its translation: CASSQSPRGFANEQFF.

This clonotype occurred a few times. The genes are TRBV12-3 or TRBV12-4 and TRBJ1-5; TRBD1 aligns across 9 bases. This CDR3 spans 15 amino acids. The ends lost 3 bases at V and 10 bases at J; junction bases unmatched: 10. CDR3 protein: CASSLIRTGDFPQHF. CDR3 DNA sequence: TGTGCCAGCAGTTTGATCAGGACAGGGGATTTCCCCCAGCATTTT.

This clonotype was picked up a small number of times. The chain recombines TRBV6-2 or TRBV6-3 with TRBJ1-2, with D maybe TRBD1 (5 bases). Between the trimmed V and J ends, which lost 8 bases and 12 bases, there was a span of 25 bases. In germline, CDR1 is MNHEY, CDR2 SVGEGT. CDR3 size: 14 residues. The CDR3 DNA sequence: TGTGCCAGCGCGATGACCGGGACCCCGCTTCCCCACACCTTC. Its translation: CASAMTGTPLPHTF.

The chain combines TRBV7-6 with TRBJ2-3, with 11 nucleotides matching TRBD2. Per the germline V gene, CDR1 is SGHVS and CDR2 is FNYEAQ. J gave up 6 bases and V 5 bases, and 4 bases lay outside the gene matches. CDR3 size: 14 residues. Here the CDR3 reads CASSTTSGGDTQYF. As DNA, the CDR3 is TGTGCCAGCAGCACCACTAGCGGGGGTGATACGCAGTATTTT.

This chain's CDR3 is CASSITPGNTGELFF. CDR3 coding DNA: TGTGCCAGTAGTATAACCCCGGGTAACACCGGGGAGCTGTTTTTT. This chain links TRBV19 with TRBJ2-2; D is ambiguous. Germline-derived CDR1 and CDR2 are LNHDA and SQIVND (reference sequence). This CDR3 region has 15 residues. V shed 2 bases and J shed 2 bases, with 9 bases lying between them.

This clonotype was detected only a few times. V is TRBV4-3 and J is TRBJ2-5; D is uncertain. The CDR3 length is 12 residues. The germline gives CDR1 LGHNA, CDR2 YSLEER. Trimming stripped 1 base from V and 4 bases from J, with 4 bases between. This chain's CDR3 is CASSQAPETQYF. The CDR3 nucleotides read TGCGCCAGCAGCCAAGCGCCAGAGACCCAGTACTTC.